Described below is a single T cell receptor beta chain sequence and its context. The data belong to a study of blood T cell repertoires in COVID-19. Across the study: COVID-19 samples, acute and convalescent, were from the United States, Italy and Spain.

Original processing notes: Using reference gene primer amplification, nucleated cell counts were estimated. Sequencing used immunoSEQ multiplex PCR; TCRdb keeps in-frame clones, though not all of them. V and J calls and clone size come straight from that table; D and trimming were deduced from the DNA. The sample has 85,000 to 100,000 clones, roughly 84% seen once; the top ten hold approximately 15%. This CDR3 is 17 amino acids long. Sequencing used peripheral blood. The receptor comes from an older woman with acute or convalescent COVID-19. V usage is TRBV21-1 and J usage is TRBJ2-7; whether TRBD1, the table's D call, matches the DNA was not checked. TRBV21-1 is a pseudogene locus. Here the CDR3 reads CASSNPRQGPYSYEQYF. CDR3 coding DNA: TGTGCCAGCAGCAACCCCAGACAGGGTCCGTATTCCTACGAGCAGTACTTC.